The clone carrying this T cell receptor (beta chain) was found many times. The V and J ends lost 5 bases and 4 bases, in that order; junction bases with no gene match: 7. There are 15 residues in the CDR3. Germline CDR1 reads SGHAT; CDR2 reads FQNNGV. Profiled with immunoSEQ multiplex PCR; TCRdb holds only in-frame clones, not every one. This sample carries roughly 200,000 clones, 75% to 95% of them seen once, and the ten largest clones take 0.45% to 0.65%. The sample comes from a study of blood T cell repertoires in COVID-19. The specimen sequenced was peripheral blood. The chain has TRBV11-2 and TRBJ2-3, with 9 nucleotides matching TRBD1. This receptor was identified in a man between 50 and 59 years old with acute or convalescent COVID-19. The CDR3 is CASSTYRGRADTQYF. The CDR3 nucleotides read TGTGCCAGCAGCACTTACAGGGGGCGCGCAGATACGCAGTATTTT.